This record covers a single T cell receptor (beta chain). The target antigen is unknown. The entry originates in a study of T cell repertoires in cytomegalovirus infection. Whole-study context: Carrying CMV and the relevant HLA type showed in public TCR beta signatures.

CDR1 SEHNR and CDR2 FQNEAQ come from the germline V gene (reference sequence). This CDR3 is 14 amino acids long. V shed 1 base and J shed 3 bases, with 7 bases lying between them. TCRdb processed the reads anew with MiXCR; each CDR3 protein has one entry. Here the sample spans around 450,000 distinct CDR3 sequences, approximately 33% being singletons. Study-wide points: There were carriers of CMV plus the relevant HLA, and cumulative public TCR beta family frequency identified them.

Sequenced input: PBMCs. The V gene is TRBV7-9, the J gene TRBJ1-5, with D uncertain. The TCR was taken from a human donor in good health (CMV status not recorded). Some clones in this sample may be carry-over from other donors' samples. CDR3 bases: TGTGCCAGCAGCTTAGATCTAACCAATCAGCCCCAGCATTTT. Protein sequence: CASSLDLTNQPQHF.